This T cell receptor beta chain was sequenced in a study of CXCR3-negative and CXCR3-positive naive CD8 T cells. A word on this clonotype: Its antigen is not identified.

Study-wide results and limits: Naive cells that were CXCR3-positive had more hydrophobic TRB CDR3s (compared with CXCR3-negative naive cells). For naive cells, CXCR3-negative and CXCR3-positive subsets had similar TRBV-TRBJ usage; for memory cells, usage differed.

Germline V gives CDR1 DFQATT, CDR2 SNEGSKA (reference sequence). The CDR3 is 13 amino acids. UMI-labeled TRB cDNA libraries were prepared by 5' RACE. TCRdb reprocessed the 5' RACE reads, keeping one entry per CDR3 protein, no DNA. In all, the sample yields approximately 8,400 distinct CDR3 sequences. J is TRBJ2-7 and V is TRBV20-1; without DNA, the TCRdb call of TRBD2 cannot be checked. Material for sequencing was naive CXCR3+ CD8+ T cells from blood. Documented subset: CD45RO-CCR7+CD27+CD95- naive CD8+ T cells expressing CXCR3 (TNR3+). The sequence derives from a human donor in good health. Some clones in this sample may be carry-over from other donors' samples. CDR3 amino acids: CSASFGGRLEQYF.